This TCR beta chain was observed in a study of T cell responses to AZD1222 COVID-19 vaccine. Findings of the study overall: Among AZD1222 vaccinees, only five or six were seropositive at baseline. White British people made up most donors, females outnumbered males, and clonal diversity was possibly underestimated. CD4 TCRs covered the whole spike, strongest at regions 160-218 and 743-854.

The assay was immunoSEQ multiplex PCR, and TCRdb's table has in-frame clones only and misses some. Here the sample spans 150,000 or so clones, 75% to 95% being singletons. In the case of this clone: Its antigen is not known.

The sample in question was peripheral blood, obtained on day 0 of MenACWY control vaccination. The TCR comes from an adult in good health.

CDR3 coding DNA: TGCGCCAGCAGCCAAGAGGACAGGAACACCGGGGAGCTGTTTTTT. It is translated as CASSQEDRNTGELFF. The rearrangement joins TRBV4-1 to TRBJ2-2; TRBD1 might be the D (6 bases). V dropped 0 bases and J dropped 1 base, with 6 bases sitting between them. The CDR3 is 15 amino acids. CDR1 is MGHRA and CDR2 is YSYEKL in the germline V gene.